This passage covers 32 T cell receptor beta chains from one sample sequenced in a study of shared clonotypes between healthy human individuals. Profiled with immunoSEQ multiplex PCR; TCRdb holds only in-frame clones, not every one. The table records hundreds of thousands of clones, approximately 79% of them present only once. The sequencing sample was made of memory CD4+ T cells sorted from blood. Subset defined: CD45RA-negative fraction. All receptors come from a woman aged 25 to 39 in good health.

The V gene is TRBV19, the J gene TRBJ2-7, with TRBD1 identical over 8 bases. CDR1 LNHDA and CDR2 SQIVND come from the germline V gene (reference sequence). This CDR3 is built from 16 residues. V lost 5 bases and J lost 0; bases outside the gene matches: 9. As DNA, the CDR3 is TGTGCCAGTAGTCCCCGGGCAGGGGGCGACTCCTACGAGCAGTACTTC. Residues: CASSPRAGGDSYEQYF.

The rearrangement joins TRBV6-5 to TRBJ2-3; D is undetermined. CDR3 length equals 11 residues. The germline V gene has CDR1 MNHEY and CDR2 SVGAGI. The ends were cut back, 5 bases at V and 9 bases at J, with 9 bases in the middle. The CDR3 loop is CASSEGGTQYF. For the CDR3, the DNA is TGTGCCAGCAGTGAAGGTGGGACGCAGTATTTT.

This clone turned up a few times. Here the CDR3 reads CAWSADNSYEQYF. CDR3 in DNA: TGTGCCTGGAGTGCGGACAACTCCTACGAGCAGTACTTC. The chain joins TRBV30 to TRBJ2-7; a weak D match, TRBD1 (5 bases). This CDR3 has 13 amino acids. The germline V and J ends were trimmed by 1 base and 0 bases, with 7 bases remaining between them. CDR1 and CDR2 from the germline V gene are GTSNPN and SVGIG (reference sequence). The variable domain in full, completed from reference TRBV30 and TRBJ2-7, reads SQTIHQWPATLVQPVGSPLSLECTVEGTSNPNLYWYRQAAGRGLQLLFYSVGIGQISSEVPQNLSASRPQDRQFILSSKKLLLSDSGFYLCAWSADNSYEQYFGPGTRLTVT.

This clone is a singleton in its sample. The CDR3 loop reads CASTGAGLHEQYF. Written as DNA, the CDR3 is TGTGCCAGCACCGGAGCGGGTCTCCACGAGCAGTACTTC. The rearrangement joins TRBV28 to TRBJ2-7, with D maybe TRBD2 (6 bases). V was clipped by 7 bases and J by 5 bases, with 15 bases between them. Germline CDR1 reads MDHEN; CDR2 reads SYDVKM. CDR3 length: 13 residues.

This chain uses TRBV5-6 with TRBJ2-7, with TRBD2 matching 10 bases. Germline loops: CDR1 SGHDT, CDR2 YYEEEE. V shed 2 bases and J 9 bases; nucleotides not matched to a gene: 14. This CDR3 is built from 16 residues. CDR3 nucleotides: TGTGCCAGCAGCTTCGCCGAATTTAGCGGGAGGACCGCGCAGTACTTC. Amino acids: CASSFAEFSGRTAQYF.

The chain is built from TRBV27 and TRBJ1-2, with D possibly TRBD1 on 5 matching bases. This CDR3 has 14 amino acids. V was pared by 0 bases and J by 4 bases, with 9 bases between. Germline V gene lookup returns CDR1 MNHEY and CDR2 SMNVEV (reference sequence). CDR3 coding DNA: TGTGCCAGCAGTTTATCGAGGGGCACCTATGGCTACACCTTC. Encoded protein: CASSLSRGTYGYTF.

The V call is TRBV5-1, the J call TRBJ1-1; the D gene is possibly TRBD1 (6 bases). Germline V gene lookup returns CDR1 SGHRS and CDR2 YFSETQ. The V gene lost 3 bases and the J gene lost 1 base, with 16 bases spanning the gap. The CDR3 spans 16 residues. Here the CDR3 DNA reads TGCGCCAGCAGCTCGGGGAACAGGGCTTGGAACACTGAAGCTTTCTTT. Amino acids: CASSSGNRAWNTEAFF. Complete variable domain (other parts from reference TRBV5-1 and TRBJ1-1): KAGVTQTPRYLIKTRGQQVTLSCSPISGHRSVSWYQQTPGQGLQFLFEYFSETQRNKGNFPGRFSGRQFSNSRSEMNVSTLELGDSALYLCASSSGNRAWNTEAFFGQGTRLTVV.

The V call is TRBV4-1, the J call TRBJ2-7, with D possibly TRBD2 on 6 matching bases. Trimming took 3 bases from V and 2 from J, leaving 14 bases between them. There are 15 residues in the CDR3. In germline, CDR1 is MGHRA, CDR2 YSYEKL. This CDR3 reads CASSHTGTQAYEQYF. The CDR3 nucleotides are TGCGCCAGCAGCCATACCGGGACTCAGGCCTACGAGCAGTACTTC.

The chain carries TRBV11-1 and TRBJ2-4; possible D gene TRBD1, 6 bases. V lost 1 base and J 1 base, leaving 8 bases between the germline ends. Germline CDR1 is SGHAT and CDR2 is FQDESV (reference sequence). This CDR3 spans 15 amino acids. CDR3 in DNA: TGTGCCAGCAGCTTAGTGCAGGGGGCCAAAAACATTCAGTACTTC. Protein product: CASSLVQGAKNIQYF.

CDR3 residues: CSAYNVPEQFF. CDR3 in DNA: TGCAGTGCTTATAATGTTCCTGAGCAGTTCTTC. The genes are TRBV20-1 and TRBJ2-1; the D is unclear. Trimming cost V 5 bases and J 9 bases, with 11 bases left between them. CDR1 and CDR2 from the germline V gene are DFQATT and SNEGSKA (reference sequence). The CDR3 is made up of 11 amino acids.

This rearrangement joins TRBV29-1 to TRBJ2-3; tentatively, D is TRBD2 (6 bases). The CDR3 is made up of 15 amino acids. CDR1 and CDR2 (germline): SQVTM, ANQGSEA. V gave up 2 bases and J gave up 9 bases, with 21 bases separating them. CDR3 coding DNA: TGCAGCGTTGAATTTGCCGGGAGCGCTACGGGCACGCAGTATTTT. Translating it yields CSVEFAGSATGTQYF.

V is TRBV5-4 and J is TRBJ2-3; TRBD2 might be the D (7 bases). The V end was cut by 3 bases, the J end by 6 bases, with 20 bases between. Looked up from germline, CDR1 is SGHNT and CDR2 is YYREEE (reference sequence). CDR3 size: 16 residues. The CDR3 region has the DNA TGTGCCAGCAGCTCGGACAGTAGGGGAGGGATGGATACGCAGTATTTT. Its protein is CASSSDSRGGMDTQYF.

This sequence joins TRBV5-1 and TRBJ2-7, with 9 bases identical to TRBD2. The CDR3 loop spans 22 amino acids. V lost 4 bases and J lost 3; bases outside the gene matches: 29. Germline loops: CDR1 SGHRS, CDR2 YFSETQ. The CDR3 spells CASSQLAKLVRGWASGVYEQYF. In nucleotides, the CDR3 is TGCGCCAGCAGCCAGCTTGCTAAACTAGTCAGGGGTTGGGCTAGCGGGGTCTACGAGCAGTACTTC.

The chain is built from TRBV28 and TRBJ1-3; no clear D gene. V lost 6 bases, J lost 7 bases, and 4 bases lay in between. Germline-derived CDR1 and CDR2 are MDHEN and SYDVKM. The CDR3 runs to 10 residues. CDR3 bases: TGTGCCAGCAGAGGGAACACCATATATTTT. It translates to CASRGNTIYF.

Of note for this clone: This same CDR3 is encoded by further DNA sequences in the sample. The chain couples TRBV28 to TRBJ1-1, with a tentative D call TRBD1 (6 bases). Germline values: CDR1 MDHEN, CDR2 SYDVKM. This CDR3 region has 13 residues. The V end lost 6 bases, the J end lost 1 base, and 9 bases lay between the germline ends. The CDR3 is CASRSGANTEAFF. The CDR3 DNA sequence: TGTGCCAGCAGGTCAGGGGCGAACACTGAAGCTTTCTTT.

The CDR3 nucleotides are TGTGCCAGCGGAGGGCCAGCAAGCAATCAGCCCCAGCATTTT. Amino acids: CASGGPASNQPQHF. The chain employs TRBV28 and TRBJ1-5, with D unclear. The CDR3 length is 14 residues. Germline V gives CDR1 MDHEN, CDR2 SYDVKM. V lost 8 bases, J lost 1 base, and 12 bases lay in between.

The chain couples TRBV7-8 to TRBJ1-5; D remains ambiguous. The V end lost 5 bases, the J end lost 3 bases, and 8 bases lay between the germline ends. CDR3 length equals 13 residues. Germline lookup yields CDR1 SGHVS and CDR2 FQNEAQ. CDR3 in DNA: TGTGCCAGCAGCGACGGGAACAATCAGCCCCAGCATTTT. It translates to CASSDGNNQPQHF. Variable domain in full (rest from reference TRBV7-8 and TRBJ1-5): GAGVSQSPRYKVAKRGQDVALRCDPISGHVSLFWYQQALGQGPEFLTYFQNEAQLDKSGLPSDRFFAERPEGSVSTLKIQRTQQEDSAVYLCASSDGNNQPQHFGDGTRLSIL.

V usage is TRBV7-9 and J usage is TRBJ2-7, with TRBD1 matching over 9 bases. V lost 5 bases to trimming and J lost 6 bases; unmatched junction nucleotides: 11. The CDR3 loop spans 15 amino acids. Germline V gene sequence: CDR1 SEHNR, CDR2 FQNEAQ (reference sequence). DNA of the CDR3: TGTGCCAGCAGCCGAACAGGACAGGGGTTTGGCGAGCAGTACTTC. It yields the protein CASSRTGQGFGEQYF.

This clone was detected once. V gene TRBV30 combines with J gene TRBJ2-5, with unresolved D. The CDR3 length is 12 residues. Trimming shortened V by 3 bases and J by 0 bases, and 5 bases separated the two germline ends. Germline lookup yields CDR1 GTSNPN and CDR2 SVGIG (reference sequence). DNA for the CDR3: TGTGCCTGGAGCCTTAACCAAGAGACCCAGTACTTC. Translated: CAWSLNQETQYF.

The chain combines TRBV7-2 with TRBJ2-1, with 8 bases aligning to TRBD2. V shed 6 bases, J shed 7 bases, and the junction held 8 bases outside the gene matches. Germline values: CDR1 SGHTA, CDR2 FQGNSA. The CDR3 has 14 residues. The CDR3 coding sequence is TGTGCCAGCAGTCCAAGGACTAGCCGAAATGAGCAGTTCTTC. This encodes CASSPRTSRNEQFF.

The CDR3 protein is CASSEWGGPYEQYF. CDR3 sequence (DNA): TGTGCCAGCAGTGAATGGGGGGGACCCTACGAGCAGTACTTC. The chain couples TRBV6-1 to TRBJ2-7; 7 bases match TRBD2. This CDR3 spans 14 amino acids. V shed 2 bases and J 2 bases; nucleotides not matched to a gene: 3. CDR1 and CDR2 (germline): MNHNS, SASEGT.

The gene calls are TRBV10-3 and TRBJ2-7; the match to TRBD1 covers 8 bases. Per the germline V gene, CDR1 is ENHRY and CDR2 is SYGVKD. V was pared by 5 bases and J by 1 base, with 10 bases of the junction left unmatched. This CDR3 is 16 amino acids long. The chain's CDR3 is CAISISSTGASYEQYF. The CDR3 nucleotides are TGTGCCATCAGTATCTCTTCGACAGGGGCATCCTACGAGCAGTACTTC.

The chain has TRBV27 and TRBJ2-1; D is perhaps TRBD2 (5 bases). The CDR3 is made up of 14 amino acids. The V gene's germline CDR1 is MNHEY and CDR2 SMNVEV (reference sequence). V lost 10 bases to trimming and J lost 0 bases, with 13 bases between them. The chain's CDR3 is CATGSVSSYNEQFF. The CDR3 DNA is TGTGCCACAGGTAGCGTTAGCTCCTACAATGAGCAGTTCTTC.

This chain connects TRBV29-1 to TRBJ2-7; D might be TRBD1 (5 bases). The V end lost 1 base, the J end lost 2 bases, and 15 bases lay between the germline ends. The germline gives CDR1 SQVTM, CDR2 ANQGSEA. This CDR3 region has 15 residues. The CDR3 loop is CSVEAGGALAYEQYF. CDR3 nucleotides: TGCAGCGTTGAAGCGGGTGGGGCACTGGCCTACGAGCAGTACTTC.

The chain combines TRBV5-1 with TRBJ2-1; TRBD1 aligns across 9 bases. Germline-derived CDR1 and CDR2 are SGHRS and YFSETQ. V gave up 5 bases and J gave up 4 bases; unmatched junction bases: 10. The CDR3 contains 16 residues. This CDR3 reads CASSLEGQGLYNEQFF. In DNA form, the CDR3 reads TGCGCCAGCAGTCTCGAGGGACAGGGACTGTACAATGAGCAGTTCTTC.

This clone was found once. The rearrangement joins TRBV2 to TRBJ2-7; tentatively, D is TRBD1 (6 bases). With 0 bases removed from V and 3 bases from J, the gap between germline ends came to 9 bases. Germline lookup yields CDR1 SNHLY and CDR2 FYNNEI. This CDR3 comprises 14 residues. The CDR3 DNA reads TGTGCCAGCAGTGAAGCAGAGGGGGTCTACGAGCAGTACTTC. Translated, it gives CASSEAEGVYEQYF.

The rearrangement joins TRBV14 to TRBJ2-5, with D unresolved. The J call is in doubt because the DNA end fits TRBJ2-7 better. Germline CDR1 reads SGHDN; CDR2 reads FVKESK. The CDR3 spans 14 residues. CDR3 residues: CASSQRTQGNEQYF. Written as DNA, the CDR3 is TGTGCCAGCAGCCAACGGACCCAAGGCAACGAGCAGTACTTC.

The V call is TRBV28, the J call TRBJ1-1; the D is unclear. The V and J ends lost 5 bases and 5 bases respectively, with 15 bases between them. Germline CDR1 and CDR2: MDHEN and SYDVKM. The length of the CDR3 is 14 residues. As DNA, the CDR3 is TGTGCCAGCAGTCTCAGGAGGATGGGGACTGAAGCTTTCTTT. This encodes CASSLRRMGTEAFF.

A remark on this clone: Other nucleotide sequences from this sample produce the same CDR3. The rearrangement links TRBV5-1 to TRBJ2-2; D is perhaps TRBD2 (5 bases). Between the trimmed V and J ends, which lost 0 bases and 2 bases, there was a span of 8 bases. The CDR3 totals 15 residues. Germline V CDR1 and CDR2: SGHRS, YFSETQ. The CDR3 DNA reads as TGCGCCAGCAGCTTGGGAGGGAGCAACACCGGGGAGCTGTTTTTT. Translating gives CASSLGGSNTGELFF.

The CDR3 loop reads CASSARGGSEKLFF. Here the CDR3 DNA reads TGCGCCAGCAGCGCGCGGGGGGGCTCTGAAAAACTGTTTTTT. The V call is TRBV4-1, the J call TRBJ1-4; maybe TRBD1 (6 bases). The germline V and J ends were trimmed by 5 bases and 7 bases, with 14 bases remaining between them. CDR1 is MGHRA, CDR2 YSYEKL, per germline. The CDR3 is 14 residues long.

V gene TRBV27 combines with J gene TRBJ1-1; D is unclear. Trimming pared 6 bases from V and 0 bases from J, leaving 14 bases between. CDR3 length equals 15 residues. The germline CDR1 and CDR2 sequences are MNHEY and SMNVEV (reference sequence). CDR3 residues: CASSSPEGLNTEAFF. In DNA form, the CDR3 reads TGTGCCAGCAGCTCCCCCGAAGGGTTGAACACTGAAGCTTTCTTT.

J is TRBJ2-2 and V is TRBV6-6; D tentatively reads TRBD1 or TRBD2 (5 bases each). The CDR3 is made up of 14 amino acids. Trimming took 5 bases from V and 4 from J, leaving 11 bases between them. Germline CDR1 MNHNY, CDR2 SVGAGI (reference sequence). DNA of the CDR3: TGTGCCAGCAGTACATCCGGGACCACCGGGGAGCTGTTTTTT. It encodes CASSTSGTTGELFF.